The entry that follows covers one T cell receptor beta chain sequence. Since a much larger clone is just one base distant, this may be a read error. These data come from a study of regulatory T cells in long-lasting Graves disease. The time point here: persistent/refractory GD, antithyroid drugs over 5 years with positive TRAb. The TCR library used RNA extracted from PBMCs. Researchers made TCR beta libraries by using iRepertoire HTBI primers and running Arm-PCR on CDR3 regions. TCRdb re-analysed the multiplex PCR reads in MiXCR, keeping a single row per CDR3 protein. The sample lists 700,000 or so distinct CDR3 sequences, roughly 30% seen once, with under 50% in the top ten. CDR3 length equals 15 residues. Trimming took 0 bases from V and 4 from J, leaving 12 bases between them. Germline CDR1 is MNHEY and CDR2 is SVGAGI.

Sample: peripheral blood mononuclear cells (PBMCs), taken when the disease was refractory, from a patient treated with antithyroid drugs. The receptor was isolated from a female donor with Graves disease. The chain couples TRBV6-5 to TRBJ1-1, with a possible D match to TRBD1 (5 bases). The DNA for the CDR3 is TGTGCCAGCAGTTACTCGCCAGGGATGAGCACTGAAGCTTTCTTT. Amino acid sequence: CASSYSPGMSTEAFF.